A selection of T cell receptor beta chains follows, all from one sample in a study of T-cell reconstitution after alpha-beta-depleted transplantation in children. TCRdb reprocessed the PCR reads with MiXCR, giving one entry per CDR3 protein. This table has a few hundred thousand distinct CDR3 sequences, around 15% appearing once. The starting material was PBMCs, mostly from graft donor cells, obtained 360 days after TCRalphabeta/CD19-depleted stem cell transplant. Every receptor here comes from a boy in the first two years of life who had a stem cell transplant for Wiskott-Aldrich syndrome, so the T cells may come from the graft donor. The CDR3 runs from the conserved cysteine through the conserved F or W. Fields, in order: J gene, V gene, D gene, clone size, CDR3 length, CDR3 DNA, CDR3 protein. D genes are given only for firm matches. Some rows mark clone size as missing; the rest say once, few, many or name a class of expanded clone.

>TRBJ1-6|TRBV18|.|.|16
TGTGCCAGCTCGCTACAGCGGAGCTCCTATAATTCACCCCTCCACTTT
CASSLQRSSYNSPLHF
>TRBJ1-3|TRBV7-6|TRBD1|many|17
TGTGCCAGCAGCCTTCGGGACAGTTTAATCTCTGGAAACACCATATATTTT
CASSLRDSLISGNTIYF
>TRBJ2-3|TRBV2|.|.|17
TGTGCCAGCAGTGATTCTTTTAGGGGCGGGAACCCAGATACGCAGTATTTT
CASSDSFRGGNPDTQYF
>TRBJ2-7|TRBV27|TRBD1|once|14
TGTGCCAGCAGTTTATACACAGGGGGCTACGAGCAGTACTTC
CASSLYTGGYEQYF
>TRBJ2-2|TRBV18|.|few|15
TGTGCCAGCTCACCACCCCGGAGAGCAACCGGGGAGCTGTTTTTT
CASSPPRRATGELFF
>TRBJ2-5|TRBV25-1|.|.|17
TGTGCCAGCAGTGAAATAATTATGGCAGGGAGGCAAGAGACCCAGTACTTC
CASSEIIMAGRQETQYF
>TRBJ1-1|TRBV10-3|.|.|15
TGTGCCATCAGTGAGTCCGGGGAGGTGAACACTGAAGCTTTCTTT
CAISESGEVNTEAFF
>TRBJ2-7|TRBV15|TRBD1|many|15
TGTGCCACCAGCAGGGACAGGGCAAGCTCCTACGAGCAGTACTTC
CATSRDRASSYEQYF
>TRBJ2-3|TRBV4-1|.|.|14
TGCGCCAGCAGCCAAGATCAGTACACAGATACGCAGTATTTT
CASSQDQYTDTQYF
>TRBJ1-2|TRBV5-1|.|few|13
TGCGCCAGCAGCCTACAGGGACGGGCTGCCTACACCTTC
CASSLQGRAAYTF
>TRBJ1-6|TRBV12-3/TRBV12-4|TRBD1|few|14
TGTGCCAGCAGTTTGACAGGGGATAATTCACCCCTCCACTTT
CASSLTGDNSPLHF
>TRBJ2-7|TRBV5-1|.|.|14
TGCGCCAGCAGCTTGTTAGATAGCTCCTACGAGCAGTACTTC
CASSLLDSSYEQYF
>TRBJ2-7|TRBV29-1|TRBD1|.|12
TGCAGCGTTGAAGCCCCAGGGGGTGAGCAGTACTTC
CSVEAPGGEQYF
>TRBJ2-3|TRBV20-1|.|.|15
TGCAGTGCTAGAGTCCCGTTTAGTAACACAGATACGCAGTATTTT
CSARVPFSNTDTQYF
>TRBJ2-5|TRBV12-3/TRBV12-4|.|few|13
TGTGCCAGCAGTCCCCCGGCCCGAGAGACCCAGTACTTC
CASSPPARETQYF
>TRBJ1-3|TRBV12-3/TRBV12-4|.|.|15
TGTGCCAGCAGTTTACTGGCCCCCCCTGGAAACACCATATATTTT
CASSLLAPPGNTIYF
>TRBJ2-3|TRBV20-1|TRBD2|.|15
TGCAGTGCTAGAAGACTAGCGGGTTTGGGAGATACGCAGTATTTT
CSARRLAGLGDTQYF
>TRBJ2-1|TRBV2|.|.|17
TGTGCCAGCAGTGACGGAACGGATTTACTTACTGGGAATGAGCAGTTCTTC
CASSDGTDLLTGNEQFF
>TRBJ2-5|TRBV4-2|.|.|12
TGTGCCAGCAGCCCGGGTGGAAAGACCCAGTACTTC
CASSPGGKTQYF
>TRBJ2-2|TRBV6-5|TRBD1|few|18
TGTGCCAGCAGTTACCGCCGATCCGGGACAGCGAACACCGGGGAGCTGTTTTTT
CASSYRRSGTANTGELFF
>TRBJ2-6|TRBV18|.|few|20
TGTGCCAGCTCACCAAGGGGAAGGGTCGTCGGTCTCTCTGGGGCCAACGTCCTGACTTTC
CASSPRGRVVGLSGANVLTF
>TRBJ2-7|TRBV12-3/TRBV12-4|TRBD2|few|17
TGTGCCAGCAGTTCGGGACTAGCGGGAGTAATCCTCATCGAGCAGTACTTC
CASSSGLAGVILIEQYF
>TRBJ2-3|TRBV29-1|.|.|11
TGCAGCGTCCCCATCACAGATACGCAGTATTTT
CSVPITDTQYF
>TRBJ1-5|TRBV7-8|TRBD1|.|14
TGTGCCAGCAGCTCCACAGGGGGCATTCAGCCCCAGCATTTT
CASSSTGGIQPQHF
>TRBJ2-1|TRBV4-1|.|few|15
TGCGCCAGCAGCCAAGCGGGAAGCAGGGATTCTGAGCAGTTCTTC
CASSQAGSRDSEQFF